This T cell receptor beta chain was obtained from a study of blood T cell repertoires in COVID-19. For the study at large: From the United States, Italy and Spain came samples of acute and convalescent COVID-19. T cells, B-cell-depleted T cells, or PBMCs provided the cDNA or gDNA that served as material.

Deletions cut 3 bases from V and 1 base from J, with 12 bases between. The CDR3 runs 15 residues. Germline loops: CDR1 SGHNT, CDR2 YYREEE (reference sequence). As originally analysed: How many nucleated cells were present was estimated from reference gene primer amplification. Clones were read by immunoSEQ multiplex PCR, and TCRdb kept only the in-frame ones, dropping some. Clonal size and the V and J genes are those of that table, whereas D and trimming came from the DNA. Of under 350,000 clones listed, over 75% were seen once; the top ten hold about 7%. This chain connects TRBV5-4 to TRBJ2-3, with D maybe TRBD1 (6 bases). The sample was peripheral blood. This clonotype was obtained from a human donor in a cohort sampled during active COVID-19. In DNA form, the CDR3 reads TGTGCCAGCAGCTGGGTCAGGGGTGGCACAGATACGCAGTATTTT. Residues: CASSWVRGGTDTQYF.